This T cell receptor (beta chain) originates from a study of T cell changes during pregnancy in multiple sclerosis. Produced via immunoSEQ multiplex PCR; TCRdb's table is partial and in-frame only. The table lists around 45,000 clones, roughly nine tenths of them singletons, with 0.73% in the top ten. The germline V and J ends were trimmed by 6 bases and 3 bases, with 7 bases remaining between them. CDR1 and CDR2 from the germline V gene are DFQATT and SNEGSKA (reference sequence). The CDR3 has 11 residues. Sequencing was performed on CD4+ T cells from peripheral blood mononuclear cells, taken before pregnancy. The origin of this receptor is a female donor with multiple sclerosis, enrolled in a pregnancy study. The rearrangement links TRBV20-1 to TRBJ2-3; no clear D gene. CDR3 sequence reads: CSAARTDTQYF. As DNA, the CDR3 is TGCAGTGCCGCCAGGACAGATACGCAGTATTTT.